This T cell receptor beta chain was found in a study of identifying expanded T cells in peripheral blood (dated by TCRdb to between 2018 and 2020). Describing the broader study: Technical replicates were generated by sequencing separate aliquots of the same genomic DNA pool, with four replicates compared pairwise.

The immunoSEQ Assay, which uses bias-controlled multiplex PCR amplification of genomic DNA, was used to profile TCRbeta CDR3 regions. Under the source paper's analysis protocol: The absolute abundance of each unique TCRbeta CDR3 region was quantified after sequences were collapsed and filtered. Differential abundance was tested with a binomial (Fisher-equivalent) model and with a beta-binomial model adding time-dependent variance fitted from healthy donors. Clones with fewer than 5 combined templates were removed, and differential abundance was called for clones with a Benjamini-Hochberg FDR below 0.01. Using the form v = (b*log(k)+a)^2, the beta-binomial variance was modeled as a function of the total template count across the two samples. Entries here come from immuneACCESS through TCRdb and include only in-frame sequences with V and J called. Some clones fail to appear in such tables; in the studies checked, an unresolved V gene covers under half of the shortfall, and the cause of the remainder is unknown. The D gene and trimming were derived from the DNA, and the V and J assignments and clone size from that table. In this sample the table shows about 100,000 clones, roughly 85% of which occur a single time. The leading ten clones occupy approximately 18% of the sample.

Results the study describes overall, beyond this receptor: It was expected by the authors that biological variance in healthy repertoires might increase further over much longer intervals, such as months to years. The beta-binomial model significantly reduced the number of clones called differentially abundant and the false-positive rate across all healthy-donor time intervals. Variance in clone template counts between roughly 2-week samples significantly increased with total template count across all healthy donors. Between technical replicates the binomial model flagged 0.9 to 1.5 differentially abundant clones, whereas over approximately two weeks the binomial model flagged about 16.4 and over four weeks 19 to 20.

Remarks on this clone: This receptor's antigen is unknown. No much larger clone is present one base from it, and per-base qualities are unavailable.

During the collection period, no immune events, such as infections, were documented for the healthy donors. To calibrate time-dependent variance in a beta-binomial model of T-cell clone differential abundance, blood repertoires from healthy donors were used as a training cohort. The training cohort included around ten healthy donors, of whom 3 were female and 7 were male. The donors were between roughly 29 and 70 years old, with an average age of approximately 47 years. Whole blood from each healthy donor was obtained from a commercial supplier and was collected at three time points two to three weeks apart. For immunosequencing, genomic DNA was extracted from whole blood that had not been sorted. At the junction V is shortened by 4 bases and J by 0 bases; bases outside the gene matches: 2. There are 14 amino acids in the CDR3, from cysteine to phenylalanine inclusive. CDR3 DNA is the only sequence kept; it has 42 bases, read in frame from the first base. CDR1 and CDR2, looked up from the germline V gene, are SGHVS and FQNEAQ.

The sequence links TRBV7-8 to TRBJ2-7, and TRBD1 matches 8 of the central bases. Sequenced material: blood. The receptor's source is a person aged 18 to 70 in good health. The nucleotides are TGTGCCAGCAGCTCGGACAGGGCCTCCTACGAGCAGTACTTC. Its amino acids are CASSSDRASYEQYF. Joined to the reference TRBV7-8 and TRBJ2-7 proteins, this CDR3 gives the full variable domain: GAGVSQSPRYKVAKRGQDVALRCDPISGHVSLFWYQQALGQGPEFLTYFQNEAQLDKSGLPSDRFFAERPEGSVSTLKIQRTQQEDSAVYLCASSSDRASYEQYFGPGTRLTVT.